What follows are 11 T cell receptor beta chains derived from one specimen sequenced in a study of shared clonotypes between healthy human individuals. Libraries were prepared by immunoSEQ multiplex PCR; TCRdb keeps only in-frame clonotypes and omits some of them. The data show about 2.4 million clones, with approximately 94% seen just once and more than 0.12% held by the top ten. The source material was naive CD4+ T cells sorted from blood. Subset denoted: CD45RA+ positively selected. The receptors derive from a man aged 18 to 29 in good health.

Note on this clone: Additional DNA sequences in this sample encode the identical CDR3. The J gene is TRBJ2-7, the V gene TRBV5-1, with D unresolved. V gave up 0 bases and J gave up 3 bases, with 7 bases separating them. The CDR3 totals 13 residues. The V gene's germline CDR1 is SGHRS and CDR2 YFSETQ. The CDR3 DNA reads TGCGCCAGCAGCTTGGACACTCTCTACGAGCAGTACTTC. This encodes CASSLDTLYEQYF. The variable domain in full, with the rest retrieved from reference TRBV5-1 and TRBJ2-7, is KAGVTQTPRYLIKTRGQQVTLSCSPISGHRSVSWYQQTPGQGLQFLFEYFSETQRNKGNFPGRFSGRQFSNSRSEMNVSTLELGDSALYLCASSLDTLYEQYFGPGTRLTVT.

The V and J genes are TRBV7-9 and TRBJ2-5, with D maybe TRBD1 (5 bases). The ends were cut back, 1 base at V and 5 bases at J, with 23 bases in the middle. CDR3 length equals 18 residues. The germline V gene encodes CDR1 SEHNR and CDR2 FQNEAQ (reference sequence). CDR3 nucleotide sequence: TGTGCCAGCAGCTTAGAGAGCCTATTTAGGCTCAAGGGGGAGACCCAGTACTTC. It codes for CASSLESLFRLKGETQYF.

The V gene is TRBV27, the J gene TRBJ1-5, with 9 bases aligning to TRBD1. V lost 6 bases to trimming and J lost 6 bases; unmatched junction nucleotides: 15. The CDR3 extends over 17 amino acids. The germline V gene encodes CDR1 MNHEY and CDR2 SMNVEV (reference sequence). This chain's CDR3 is CASRDRGLPQVGQPQHF. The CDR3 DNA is TGTGCCAGCAGGGACAGGGGTCTCCCCCAGGTCGGTCAGCCCCAGCATTTT.

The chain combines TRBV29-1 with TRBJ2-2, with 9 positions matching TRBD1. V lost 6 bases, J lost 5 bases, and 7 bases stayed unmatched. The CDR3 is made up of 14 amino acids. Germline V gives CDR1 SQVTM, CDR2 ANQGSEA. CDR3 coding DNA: TGCAGCGTCGGTGGACAGGGGAAAACCGGGGAGCTGTTTTTT. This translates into CSVGGQGKTGELFF.

The CDR3 here is CASSEGIGGSYEQYF. DNA for the CDR3: TGTGCCAGCAGTGAAGGTATAGGGGGCTCCTACGAGCAGTACTTC. This chain links TRBV6-1 with TRBJ2-7; maybe TRBD1 (6 bases). There are 15 residues in the CDR3. V was pared by 1 base and J by 0 bases, with 10 bases between. The V gene's germline CDR1 is MNHNS and CDR2 SASEGT.

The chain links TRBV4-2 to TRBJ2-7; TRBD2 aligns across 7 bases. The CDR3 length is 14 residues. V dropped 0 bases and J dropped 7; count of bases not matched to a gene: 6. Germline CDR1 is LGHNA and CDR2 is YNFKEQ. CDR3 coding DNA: TGTGCCAGCAGCCAAGATGGGAGGGTAACAGAGCAGTACTTC. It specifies CASSQDGRVTEQYF.

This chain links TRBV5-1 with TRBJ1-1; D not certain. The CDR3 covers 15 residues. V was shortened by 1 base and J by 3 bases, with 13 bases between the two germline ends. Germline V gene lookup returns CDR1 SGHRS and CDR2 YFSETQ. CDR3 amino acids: CASSLTGVGDTEAFF. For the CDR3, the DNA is TGCGCCAGCAGCTTGACTGGGGTTGGGGACACTGAAGCTTTCTTT.

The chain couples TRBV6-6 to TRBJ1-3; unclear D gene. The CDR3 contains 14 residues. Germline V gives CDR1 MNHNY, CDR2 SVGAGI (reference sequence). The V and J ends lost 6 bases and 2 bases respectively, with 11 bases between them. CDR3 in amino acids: CASRTQGTGNTIYF. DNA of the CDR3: TGTGCCAGCAGAACGCAAGGGACTGGAAACACCATATATTTT.

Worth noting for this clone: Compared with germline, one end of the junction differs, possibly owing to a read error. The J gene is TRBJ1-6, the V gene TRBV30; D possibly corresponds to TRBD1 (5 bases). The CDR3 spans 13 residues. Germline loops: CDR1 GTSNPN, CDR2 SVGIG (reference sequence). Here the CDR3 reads CAWTPGNNSPLHF. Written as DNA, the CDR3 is TGTGCCTGGACACCAGGGAATAACTCACCCCTCCACTTT.

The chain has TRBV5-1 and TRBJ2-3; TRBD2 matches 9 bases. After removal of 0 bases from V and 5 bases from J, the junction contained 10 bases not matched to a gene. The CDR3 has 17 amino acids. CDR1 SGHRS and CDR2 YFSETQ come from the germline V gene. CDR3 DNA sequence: TGCGCCAGCAGCTTGGGACTAGCGGTCCGCGGCGGAGATACGCAGTATTTT. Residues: CASSLGLAVRGGDTQYF. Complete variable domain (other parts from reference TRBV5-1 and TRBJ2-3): KAGVTQTPRYLIKTRGQQVTLSCSPISGHRSVSWYQQTPGQGLQFLFEYFSETQRNKGNFPGRFSGRQFSNSRSEMNVSTLELGDSALYLCASSLGLAVRGGDTQYFGPGTRLTVL.

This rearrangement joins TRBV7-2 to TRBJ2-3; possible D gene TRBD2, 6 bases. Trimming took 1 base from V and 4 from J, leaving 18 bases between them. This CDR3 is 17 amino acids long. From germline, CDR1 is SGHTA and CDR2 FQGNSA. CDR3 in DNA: TGTGCCAGCAGCTTAGGCCCTAGCGACCCCCGCGCAGATACGCAGTATTTT. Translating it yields CASSLGPSDPRADTQYF.